Here is one T cell receptor beta chain with its context. Some clones are missing from TCRdb's copy, which holds only in-frame ones; the method was immunoSEQ multiplex PCR. The sample yields fewer than 150,000 clones, about 80% seen once. These data come from a study of blood T cell repertoires in COVID-19. As for the study in general: The study drew acute and convalescent COVID-19 samples from the United States, Italy and Spain.

The CDR3 covers 17 residues. Germline CDR1 and CDR2: LNHDA and SQIVND (reference sequence). V shed 5 bases and J 4 bases; nucleotides not matched to a gene: 14. J is TRBJ1-1 and V is TRBV19; 9 bases line up with TRBD1. The sample taken for sequencing was peripheral blood. The receptor was derived from a woman older than 75 in a cohort sampled during active or convalescent COVID-19. The CDR3 loop is CASSVGQGRSLGTEAFF. For the CDR3, the DNA is TGTGCCAGTAGTGTCGGACAGGGGCGATCCCTCGGCACTGAAGCTTTCTTT. Full variable domain (rest looked up from reference TRBV19 and TRBJ1-1): DGGITQSPKYLFRKEGQNVTLSCEQNLNHDAMYWYRQDPGQGLRLIYYSQIVNDFQKGDIAEGYSVSREKKESFPLTVTSAQKNPTAFYLCASSVGQGRSLGTEAFFGQGTRLTVV.